The T cell receptor beta chain under discussion was sequenced for a study of neurological immune-mediated disorders. From the 5' RACE reads, TCRdb called clonotypes with MiXCR, one entry per CDR3 protein. The sample records under 90,000 distinct CDR3 sequences, around a tenth being singletons. At least ten counts were recorded for this clonotype. The J segment lost 3 bases and the V segment lost 3 bases, leaving 12 bases of the junction unmatched. In germline, CDR1 is MGHDK, CDR2 SYGVNS. This CDR3 comprises 17 residues. The gene calls are TRBV25-1 and TRBJ2-7; TRBD2 aligns across 9 bases. Sequences were obtained from PBMCs. This sequence was found in a man aged 45-60 years in good health. The CDR3 protein is CASSDIAASGTYYEQYF. CDR3 sequence (DNA): TGTGCCAGCAGTGACATCGCAGCTAGCGGGACCTACTACGAGCAGTACTTC.